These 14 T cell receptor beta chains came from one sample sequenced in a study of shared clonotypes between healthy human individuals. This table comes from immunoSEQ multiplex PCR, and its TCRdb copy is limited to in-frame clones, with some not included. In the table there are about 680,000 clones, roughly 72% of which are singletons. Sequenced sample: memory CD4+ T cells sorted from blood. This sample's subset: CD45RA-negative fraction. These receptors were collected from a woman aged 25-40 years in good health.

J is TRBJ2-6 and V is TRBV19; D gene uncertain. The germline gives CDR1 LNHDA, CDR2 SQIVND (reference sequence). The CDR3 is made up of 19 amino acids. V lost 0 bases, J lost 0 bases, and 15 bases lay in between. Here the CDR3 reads CASSIDLRPGSSGANVLTF. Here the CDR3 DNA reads TGTGCCAGTAGTATAGATCTTCGTCCGGGTAGCTCTGGGGCCAACGTCCTGACTTTC.

The DNA of the CDR3 is TGCGCCAGCAGCTTGGGTCTACTTAACTACGAGCAGTACTTC. It codes for CASSLGLLNYEQYF. This chain uses TRBV5-1 with TRBJ2-7; unclear D gene. There are 14 residues in the CDR3. The germline V and J ends were trimmed by 0 bases and 3 bases, with 10 bases remaining between them. Germline CDR1 and CDR2: SGHRS and YFSETQ.

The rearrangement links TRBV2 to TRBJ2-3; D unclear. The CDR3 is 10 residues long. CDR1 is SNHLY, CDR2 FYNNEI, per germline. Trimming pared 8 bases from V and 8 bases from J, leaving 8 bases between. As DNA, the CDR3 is TGTGCCAGCTTTGGGATTACGCAGTATTTT. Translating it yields CASFGITQYF.

The CDR3 nucleotides read TGCAGCGTTGCACAGTCGGGAGAAAAACTGTTTTTT. Residues: CSVAQSGEKLFF. The rearrangement uses TRBV29-1 and TRBJ1-4, with D uncertain. CDR1 and CDR2 from the germline V gene are SQVTM and ANQGSEA. Trimming took 4 bases from V and 8 from J, leaving 11 bases between them. The CDR3 runs 12 residues.

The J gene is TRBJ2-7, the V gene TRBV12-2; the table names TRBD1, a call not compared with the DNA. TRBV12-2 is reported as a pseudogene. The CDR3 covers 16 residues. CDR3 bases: TGTGCAAGTCTTAGGGTGGACCGGGACAGGGTCTACGAGCAGTACTTC. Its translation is CASLRVDRDRVYEQYF.

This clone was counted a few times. The CDR3 nucleotides are TGTGCCAGCAATCAACTAGCGAGTTACAATGAGCAGTTCTTC. Its protein is CASNQLASYNEQFF. The genes are TRBV2 and TRBJ2-1; 7 nucleotides agree with TRBD2. Germline CDR1 is SNHLY and CDR2 is FYNNEI. The CDR3 consists of 14 residues. V lost 7 bases, J lost 4 bases, and 7 bases stayed unmatched.

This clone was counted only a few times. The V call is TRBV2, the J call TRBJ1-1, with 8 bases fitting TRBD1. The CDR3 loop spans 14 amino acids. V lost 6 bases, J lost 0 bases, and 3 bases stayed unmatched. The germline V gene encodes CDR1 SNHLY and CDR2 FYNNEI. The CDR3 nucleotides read TGTGCCAGCAGACTGGACAGGGTGAACACTGAAGCTTTCTTT. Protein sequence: CASRLDRVNTEAFF.

In DNA form, the CDR3 reads TGTGCCAGTAGTATAGATACAGGTTCCATTCAGTACTTC. Encoded protein: CASSIDTGSIQYF. The V gene is TRBV19, the J gene TRBJ2-4, with a weak D call TRBD1 (5 bases). V was shortened by 0 bases and J by 9 bases, with 9 bases between the two germline ends. The V gene's germline CDR1 is LNHDA and CDR2 SQIVND (reference sequence). This CDR3 spans 13 amino acids.

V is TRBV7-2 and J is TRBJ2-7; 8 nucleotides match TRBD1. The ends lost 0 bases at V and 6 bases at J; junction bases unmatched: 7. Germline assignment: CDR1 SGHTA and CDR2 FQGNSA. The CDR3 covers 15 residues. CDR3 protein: CASSLAARTGLEQYF. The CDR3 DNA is TGTGCCAGCAGCTTAGCGGCGAGGACAGGGCTCGAGCAGTACTTC.

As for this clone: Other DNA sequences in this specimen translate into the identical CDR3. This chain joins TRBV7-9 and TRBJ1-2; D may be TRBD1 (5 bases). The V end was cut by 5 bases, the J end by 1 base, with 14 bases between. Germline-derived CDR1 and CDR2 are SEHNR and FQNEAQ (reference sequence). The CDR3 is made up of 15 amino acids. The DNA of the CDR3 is TGTGCCAGCAGCGCAGGGACGGGGAGTAACTATGGCTACACCTTC. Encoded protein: CASSAGTGSNYGYTF.

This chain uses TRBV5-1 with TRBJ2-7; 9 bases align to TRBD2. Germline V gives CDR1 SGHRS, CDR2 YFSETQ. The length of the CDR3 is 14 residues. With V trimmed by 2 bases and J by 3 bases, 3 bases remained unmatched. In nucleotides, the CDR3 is TGCGCCAGCAGCTTCCTGCGGGAGGGCTACGAGCAGTACTTC. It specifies CASSFLREGYEQYF.

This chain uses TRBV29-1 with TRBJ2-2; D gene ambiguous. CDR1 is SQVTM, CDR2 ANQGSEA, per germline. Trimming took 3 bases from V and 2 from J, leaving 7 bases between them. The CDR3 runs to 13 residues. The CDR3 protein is CSVDAYNTGELFF. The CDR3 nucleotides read TGCAGCGTTGATGCATATAACACCGGGGAGCTGTTTTTT.

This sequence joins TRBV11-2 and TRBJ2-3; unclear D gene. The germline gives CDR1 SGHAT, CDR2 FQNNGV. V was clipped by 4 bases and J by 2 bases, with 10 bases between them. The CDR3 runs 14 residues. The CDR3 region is CASSSQINTDTQYF. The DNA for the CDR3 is TGTGCCAGCAGCTCACAGATTAACACAGATACGCAGTATTTT.

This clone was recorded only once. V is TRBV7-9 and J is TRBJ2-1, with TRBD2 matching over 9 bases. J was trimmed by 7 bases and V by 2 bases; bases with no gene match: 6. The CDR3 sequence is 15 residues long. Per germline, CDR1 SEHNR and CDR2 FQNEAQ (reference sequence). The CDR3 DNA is TGTGCCAGCAGCTTATGGCTAGCGGGAATAAATGAGCAGTTCTTC. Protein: CASSLWLAGINEQFF.